The rows below give T cell receptor beta chains drawn from one sample of a study of T cell repertoires in cytomegalovirus infection. MiXCR was run by TCRdb on the reads, yielding one entry per CDR3 protein. The table includes more than 500,000 distinct CDR3 sequences, 15% to 20% detected once. The sample comprised CD8+ T cells from PBMCs. The receptor source for this set is a human donor in good health (CMV status not recorded). Some clones in this sample may be carry-over from other donors' samples. Both conserved end residues are part of each CDR3. Some rows have no size entry. The others give once, few or many, or a class for an expanded clone.

V: TRBV7-8; size: -; J: TRBJ2-1; CDR3: CASSLPVRDEQFF
V: TRBV20-1; size: many; J: TRBJ2-7; CDR3: CSARGREGHEQYF
V: TRBV9; size: few; J: TRBJ2-3; CDR3: CASSVVPGGNTDTQYF
V: TRBV25-1; size: -; J: TRBJ2-7; CDR3: CATALGEQYF
V: TRBV28; size: many; J: TRBJ2-3; CDR3: CASSSPRLDFQMDTQYF
V: TRBV7-9; size: many; J: TRBJ2-7; CDR3: CASSLGTGEQYF
V: TRBV27; size: many; J: TRBJ2-2; CDR3: CASSLLAGAVDTGELFF
V: TRBV7-8; size: few; J: TRBJ2-7; CDR3: CASRLLTGSYEQYF
V: TRBV27; size: many; J: TRBJ2-7; CDR3: CASSGTDSYEQYF
V: TRBV7-8; size: many; J: TRBJ1-5; CDR3: CASSLQVYSNQPQHF
V: TRBV7-2; size: many; J: TRBJ1-1; CDR3: CASSLTGNMNTEAFF
V: TRBV7-9; size: many; J: TRBJ2-3; CDR3: CASSSGEGTDTQYF
V: TRBV5-5; size: once; J: TRBJ2-7; CDR3: CASSFVWYEQYF
V: TRBV28; size: -; J: TRBJ1-5; CDR3: CASSPPDRYRVHQPQHF
V: TRBV12-3/TRBV12-4; size: -; J: TRBJ2-7; CDR3: CASSTHRYEQYF
V: TRBV5-1; size: -; J: TRBJ2-1; CDR3: CASSLRGQGRNEQFF
V: TRBV20-1; size: -; J: TRBJ2-1; CDR3: CSARGRILSYNEQFF
V: TRBV5-1; size: -; J: TRBJ1-3; CDR3: CASSPDGNTIYF
V: TRBV27; size: -; J: TRBJ1-1; CDR3: CASSLSAGVGYTEAFF
V: TRBV7-8; size: many; J: TRBJ2-7; CDR3: CASSRTIDGYEQYF
V: TRBV7-9; size: many; J: TRBJ2-7; CDR3: CASSPAPPPYEQYF
V: TRBV5-4; size: few; J: TRBJ2-7; CDR3: CASSLQLAGGFSSYEQYF
V: TRBV27; size: many; J: TRBJ2-6; CDR3: CASSWGSGANVLTF
V: TRBV20-1; size: few; J: TRBJ2-2; CDR3: CSAPGQGITGELFF
V: TRBV29-1; size: once; J: TRBJ1-5; CDR3: CSVEQGNNQPQHF
V: TRBV12-3/TRBV12-4; size: few; J: TRBJ1-5; CDR3: CASSDGTGWRNQPQHF
V: TRBV19; size: many; J: TRBJ1-2; CDR3: CASSERGRWDPPDYGYTF
V: TRBV7-9; size: -; J: TRBJ2-7; CDR3: CASSATGAIYEQYF
V: TRBV2; size: -; J: TRBJ2-7; CDR3: CASSVSGTGGKEQYF
V: TRBV29-1; size: many; J: TRBJ2-1; CDR3: CSVPGQITNEQFF
V: TRBV7-2; size: many; J: TRBJ2-3; CDR3: CATYTDTQYF
V: TRBV6-5; size: many; J: TRBJ1-1; CDR3: CASSYEGFGTEAFF
V: TRBV19; size: -; J: TRBJ1-1; CDR3: CASSSIRGGGNTEAFF
V: TRBV12-3/TRBV12-4; size: few; J: TRBJ2-2; CDR3: CASRWSGGTGELFF
V: TRBV7-4; size: -; J: TRBJ2-1; CDR3: CASSHVGLAPLWNEQFF
V: TRBV5-6; size: -; J: TRBJ2-7; CDR3: CASFARGYEQYF
V: TRBV2; size: many; J: TRBJ1-4; CDR3: CASSPRRQPSTNEKLFF
V: TRBV11-2; size: many; J: TRBJ2-1; CDR3: CASSLDVGGARNEQFF
V: TRBV2; size: few; J: TRBJ2-7; CDR3: CASSEPGQGVYEQYF
V: TRBV7-8; size: many; J: TRBJ2-7; CDR3: CASSLGRIPPRYEQYF
V: TRBV4-1; size: few; J: TRBJ1-1; CDR3: CASSQDGRAYF
V: TRBV19; size: few; J: TRBJ2-7; CDR3: CASSIMAGLWDEQYF
V: TRBV7-8; size: many; J: TRBJ2-7; CDR3: CASSTTGRIYEQYF
V: TRBV7-3; size: many; J: TRBJ2-2; CDR3: CASSLGGYYTGELFF
V: TRBV6-2/TRBV6-3; size: many; J: TRBJ2-7; CDR3: CASSSDEEGNYEQYF
V: TRBV15; size: -; J: TRBJ2-7; CDR3: CATSTGTSGWLGDEQYF
V: TRBV24-1; size: few; J: TRBJ2-3; CDR3: CATSERGRTDTQYF
V: TRBV7-3; size: many; J: TRBJ2-1; CDR3: CASSYQGNEQFF
V: TRBV6-1; size: few; J: TRBJ1-2; CDR3: CASSELSWKDRGDGYTF
V: TRBV28; size: few; J: TRBJ2-7; CDR3: CATTGQTYEQYF
V: TRBV9; size: -; J: TRBJ1-2; CDR3: CASSLTGDGLRGYTF
V: TRBV9; size: -; J: TRBJ2-1; CDR3: CASSVASGRRDEQFF